A single sample gave rise to the 4 T cell receptor beta chains below, sequenced in a study of blood T cell repertoires in COVID-19. Using immunoSEQ multiplex PCR, the repertoire was profiled, and TCRdb retains in-frame clones only, with some absent. The table shows about 300,000 clones, with about 85% occurring only once. The specimen sequenced was PBMCs or T cells enriched from blood (not recorded which). The receptors originated from a woman in her 30s who had recovered from COVID-19.

V usage is TRBV30 and J usage is TRBJ1-2; D unclear. Germline CDR1 and CDR2: GTSNPN and SVGIG (reference sequence). The CDR3 totals 11 residues. V was pared by 3 bases and J by 12 bases, with 14 bases between. The CDR3 DNA is TGTGCCTGGAGCCGCACCGGGCGGGACACCTTC. Protein product: CAWSRTGRDTF.

The J gene is TRBJ2-6, the V gene TRBV5-5; 8 bases fit TRBD1. V was clipped by 5 bases and J by 0 bases; unmatched bases: 10. This CDR3 has 18 amino acids. From germline, CDR1 is SGHKS and CDR2 YYEKEE (reference sequence). The CDR3 sequence is CASRPFGDRSSGANVLTF. CDR3 in DNA: TGTGCCAGCAGGCCCTTTGGGGACAGGAGCTCTGGGGCCAACGTCCTGACTTTC.

V and J are TRBV7-9 and TRBJ1-4; tentative D call: TRBD1 (6 bases). V dropped 5 bases and J dropped 6 bases, with 19 bases sitting between them. Looked up from germline, CDR1 is SEHNR and CDR2 is FQNEAQ (reference sequence). The CDR3 contains 16 residues. The CDR3 region has the DNA TGTGCCAGCAGCCTAAACTCAGGGGTCAGGGATGAAAAACTGTTTTTT. It codes for CASSLNSGVRDEKLFF.

This clone was recorded only once. The chain recombines TRBV18 with TRBJ2-6; maybe TRBD2 (6 bases). Germline V gene data show CDR1 as KGHSH and CDR2 as LQKENI. The CDR3 has 16 residues. V lost 5 bases, J lost 2 bases, and 13 bases lay in between. The CDR3 is CASSAGSGAGANVLTF. In nucleotides, the CDR3 is TGTGCCAGCTCAGCTGGTTCGGGGGCTGGGGCCAACGTCCTGACTTTC.